The clone carrying this T cell receptor (beta chain) was seen once. The protocol was immunoSEQ multiplex PCR, while the TCRdb copy is restricted to in-frame clones and leaves out a portion. The sample holds under 75,000 clones, 85% to 90% seen once. This CDR3 has 15 residues. Germline CDR1 is MNHNS and CDR2 is SASEGT. Trimming removed 8 bases from V and 7 bases from J; junction bases left unmatched: 16. The sample belongs to a study of OX40 agonist ivuxolimab in advanced cancers. Study summary: Around 40% of patients had received prior checkpoint inhibitor therapy.

The sample was CD4+ or CD8+ T cells sorted from blood, taken in a trial of the OX40 agonist ivuxolimab. The clonotype was recovered from an adult with an advanced solid tumor such as melanoma, head and neck, liver or kidney cancer. The chain is built from TRBV6-1 and TRBJ2-7; 8 nucleotides align to TRBD1. The CDR3, as DNA: TGTGCCAGCCACGACAGGGGTTTGGTCTCGTGGGAGCAGTACTTC. Its translation is CASHDRGLVSWEQYF.